One and the same sample provided the 26 T cell receptor beta chains below, sequenced in a study of cytomegalovirus exposure and HLA in healthy donors. PCR employed 60 Vbeta and 13 Jbeta primers. Method: immunoSEQ multiplex PCR; TCRdb's copy keeps in-frame clones and lacks some. The top ten hold 3.5% to 4% of the sample, which has 130,000 to 150,000 clones, approximately 80% seen once. The specimen sequenced was PBMCs. These receptor sequences come from a man between 18 and 29 years old in good health and CMV-seronegative.

This chain links TRBV30 with TRBJ1-6; perhaps TRBD1 as D (5 bases). V was trimmed by 4 bases and J by 8 bases, leaving 12 bases between them. This CDR3 region has 13 residues. CDR1 and CDR2 from the germline V gene are GTSNPN and SVGIG (reference sequence). CDR3 DNA sequence: TGTGCCTGGAATTTGGGGGGGGATTCACCCCTCCACTTT. Residues: CAWNLGGDSPLHF.

The chain has TRBV2 and TRBJ2-3; D not resolved. CDR1 is SNHLY, CDR2 FYNNEI, per germline. There are 15 residues in the CDR3. Trimming removed 0 bases at V and 1 base at J, with 8 bases between. The CDR3 region is CASSEAPRGTDTQYF. The CDR3 DNA reads TGTGCCAGCAGTGAAGCCCCCCGGGGCACAGATACGCAGTATTTT. Filled out from reference TRBV2 and TRBJ2-3, the complete variable domain reads EPEVTQTPSHQVTQMGQEVILRCVPISNHLYFYWYRQILGQKVEFLVSFYNNEISEKSEIFDDQFSVERPDGSNFTLKIRSTKLEDSAMYFCASSEAPRGTDTQYFGPGTRLTVL.

The J gene is TRBJ2-1, the V gene TRBV19; TRBD2 matches at 7 bases. The V segment lost 3 bases and the J segment 7 bases; nucleotides outside the gene matches: 3. This CDR3 has 13 amino acids. Germline CDR1 LNHDA, CDR2 SQIVND (reference sequence). CDR3 amino acids: CASSISGYNEQFF. The CDR3 region has the DNA TGTGCCAGTAGTATTAGCGGGTATAATGAGCAGTTCTTC.

The chain has TRBV19 and TRBJ2-7; D might be TRBD1 (6 bases). The CDR3 sequence is 13 residues long. Trimming cost V 3 bases and J 4 bases, with 10 bases left between them. Germline values: CDR1 LNHDA, CDR2 SQIVND (reference sequence). This CDR3 reads CASSIVTGYEQYF. In DNA form, the CDR3 reads TGTGCCAGTAGTATCGTCACAGGGTACGAGCAGTACTTC.

This rearrangement joins TRBV29-1 to TRBJ2-1, with D possibly being TRBD2 (6 bases). The CDR3 totals 11 residues. In germline, CDR1 is SQVTM, CDR2 ANQGSEA. Trimming took 6 bases from V and 10 from J, leaving 13 bases between them. The CDR3 nucleotides read TGCAGCGTGCCGATAGCGGCCGAGCAGTTCTTC. It specifies CSVPIAAEQFF.

The V call is TRBV30, the J call TRBJ1-1; D unclear. Trimming shortened V by 0 bases and J by 1 base, and 18 bases separated the two germline ends. Germline CDR1 is GTSNPN and CDR2 is SVGIG (reference sequence). CDR3 length: 17 residues. CDR3 DNA sequence: TGTGCCTGGAGTGTACAGAGGGAGAGTAATCCGAACACTGAAGCTTTCTTT. This translates into CAWSVQRESNPNTEAFF.

The V gene is TRBV6-6, the J gene TRBJ1-5; D is ambiguous. The CDR3 sequence is 12 residues long. From germline, CDR1 is MNHNY and CDR2 SVGAGI (reference sequence). Trimming took 5 bases from V and 3 from J, leaving 5 bases between them. CDR3 in DNA: TGTGCCAGCAGTCAGAACAATCAGCCCCAGCATTTT. Residues: CASSQNNQPQHF.

The CDR3 protein is CASSVSPSGVSYNEQFF. CDR3 DNA sequence: TGTGCCAGCAGCGTCTCACCTAGCGGAGTCTCCTACAATGAGCAGTTCTTC. The chain carries TRBV9 and TRBJ2-1; 7 bases are shared with TRBD2. The germline CDR1 and CDR2 sequences are SGDLS and YYNGEE. Trimming took 2 bases from V and 0 from J; bases not matched to a gene: 8. CDR3 length equals 17 residues.

This clone has just one count. This chain connects TRBV7-8 to TRBJ2-5, with TRBD2 matching 10 bases. CDR1 is SGHVS and CDR2 is FQNEAQ in the germline V gene. The trim removed 0 bases at V and 2 bases at J, leaving 12 bases unmatched. The CDR3 loop spans 19 amino acids. The CDR3 DNA sequence: TGTGCCAGCAGCTTAGCTGGGAAAACTAGCGGGGCCCCACAAGAGACCCAGTACTTC. This encodes CASSLAGKTSGAPQETQYF.

V and J are TRBV19 and TRBJ2-3, with TRBD1 matching 8 bases. Germline assignment: CDR1 LNHDA and CDR2 SQIVND (reference sequence). The CDR3 sequence is 16 residues long. The V and J ends lost 5 bases and 1 base, in that order; junction bases with no gene match: 8. The CDR3 coding sequence is TGTGCCAGTAGTTTTCTCTCGGGACAGGGCACAGATACGCAGTATTTT. It yields the protein CASSFLSGQGTDTQYF.

The chain links TRBV9 to TRBJ2-7; TRBD2 might be the D (6 bases). This CDR3 contains 14 residues. V was shortened by 0 bases and J by 4 bases, with 11 bases between the two germline ends. Germline assignment: CDR1 SGDLS and CDR2 YYNGEE. The CDR3 DNA is TGTGCCAGCAGCGTAGGTTGGGGGGAGTACGAGCAGTACTTC. This sequence encodes CASSVGWGEYEQYF.

This chain uses TRBV7-6 with TRBJ2-7, with TRBD1 identical over 7 bases. The CDR3 is made up of 16 amino acids. Unmatched junction bases numbered 9, after V lost 1 base and J lost 3 bases. The germline V gene has CDR1 SGHVS and CDR2 FNYEAQ. CDR3 coding DNA: TGTGCCAGCAGCTTAGGATCCTTCGCAGGGGGCTACGAGCAGTACTTC. Translation: CASSLGSFAGGYEQYF.

This clone was recorded only once. The V call is TRBV19, the J call TRBJ2-3; weak D call: TRBD2 (6 bases). Trimming took 6 bases from V and 4 from J, leaving 11 bases between them. Per the germline V gene, CDR1 is LNHDA and CDR2 is SQIVND (reference sequence). CDR3 length: 13 residues. Here the CDR3 DNA reads TGTGCCAGTAGCCTGACTAGTGCAGATACGCAGTATTTT. Protein: CASSLTSADTQYF.

V gene TRBV7-3 combines with J gene TRBJ2-6; 7 bases map to TRBD1. This CDR3 region has 16 residues. V gave up 5 bases and J gave up 4 bases; unmatched junction bases: 8. Looked up from germline, CDR1 is SGHTA and CDR2 is FQGTGA. For the CDR3, the DNA is TGTGCCAGCAGCAGGTTAACAGGGGCGGGGGCCAACGTCCTGACTTTC. Its protein product is CASSRLTGAGANVLTF.

In its sample, this clone was seen a few times. This rearrangement joins TRBV19 to TRBJ1-5, with D perhaps TRBD1 (6 bases). Germline CDR1 reads LNHDA; CDR2 reads SQIVND (reference sequence). Trimming took off 5 bases at V and 4 bases at J, with 15 bases between the two ends. The CDR3 runs 15 residues. CDR3 loop: CASSSVDRRNQPQHF. DNA for the CDR3: TGTGCCAGTAGTTCAGTTGACAGGAGGAATCAGCCCCAGCATTTT.

The chain employs TRBV7-3 and TRBJ2-2; D possibly corresponds to TRBD2 (5 bases). The V gene's germline CDR1 is SGHTA and CDR2 FQGTGA. There are 15 residues in the CDR3. V was cut by 4 bases and J by 0 bases, with 9 bases left in between. CDR3 nucleotides: TGTGCCAGCAGCTCCGAGGGTGCGAACACCGGGGAGCTGTTTTTT. Its translation: CASSSEGANTGELFF.

The V gene is TRBV7-2, the J gene TRBJ2-1; 11 nucleotides match TRBD2. CDR3 length: 18 residues. Trimming at V came to 1 base and at J to 0 bases, leaving 5 bases not matched to a gene. Germline V gene data show CDR1 as SGHTA and CDR2 as FQGNSA. The CDR3 loop reads CASSLGGTSGRSYNEQFF. DNA for the CDR3: TGTGCCAGCAGCTTAGGTGGGACTAGCGGCCGCTCCTACAATGAGCAGTTCTTC. Full variable domain (missing parts from reference TRBV7-2 and TRBJ2-1): GAGVSQSPSNKVTEKGKDVELRCDPISGHTALYWYRQSLGQGLEFLIYFQGNSAPDKSGLPSDRFSAERTGGSVSTLTIQRTQQEDSAVYLCASSLGGTSGRSYNEQFFGPGTRLTVL.

This clone appeared a few times. This sample also contains other DNA sequences that code for the same CDR3. V usage is TRBV30 and J usage is TRBJ1-1, with TRBD1 matching 10 bases. Germline-derived CDR1 and CDR2 are GTSNPN and SVGIG (reference sequence). The CDR3 is 13 amino acids. The V and J ends lost 1 base and 4 bases, in that order; junction bases with no gene match: 0. In DNA, the CDR3 is TGTGCCTGGAGTGGACAGGGGGCCACTGAAGCTTTCTTT. Its protein product is CAWSGQGATEAFF.

The chain uses TRBV19 and TRBJ2-5; 11 bases are a match to TRBD2. Near its end, the DNA agrees better with TRBJ2-7, so the J call may be wrong. CDR1 and CDR2 (germline): LNHDA, SQIVND (reference sequence). The CDR3 runs 17 residues. As DNA, the CDR3 is TGTGCCAGTAGCGACAGTGCTAGCGGGGGGCCGCCCTACGAGCAGTACTTC. It is translated as CASSDSASGGPPYEQYF.

This chain connects TRBV7-2 to TRBJ2-1, with 11 bases lining up with TRBD2. With 5 bases clipped from V and 5 bases from J, the junction kept 11 bases outside the gene matches. The CDR3 is 17 amino acids. The germline CDR1 and CDR2 sequences are SGHTA and FQGNSA. Here the CDR3 DNA reads TGTGCCAGCAGCGTCTTAGCGGGAGGGCCGTTGGACAATGAGCAGTTCTTC. It is translated as CASSVLAGGPLDNEQFF.

The chain has TRBV7-2 and TRBJ2-3, with a possible D match to TRBD2 (6 bases). Trimming took 1 base from V and 4 from J, leaving 12 bases between them. This CDR3 has 15 residues. Germline lookup yields CDR1 SGHTA and CDR2 FQGNSA. CDR3 region: CASSLGLVGADTQYF. CDR3 nucleotides: TGTGCCAGCAGCTTAGGACTAGTTGGTGCAGATACGCAGTATTTT.

The chain uses TRBV12-5 and TRBJ2-2, with D possibly being TRBD1 (6 bases). V was trimmed by 1 base and J by 0 bases, leaving 18 bases between them. There are 19 residues in the CDR3. CDR1 and CDR2 (germline): LGHNT, FRNRAP. The CDR3 nucleotides read TGTGCTAGTGGTTTGGCAGGCAGGGGTCTTATAGCGAACACCGGGGAGCTGTTTTTT. Translated, it gives CASGLAGRGLIANTGELFF.

The rearrangement joins TRBV7-3 to TRBJ2-1; TRBD1 is a possible D gene (6 bases). This CDR3 comprises 15 residues. Germline CDR1 and CDR2: SGHTA and FQGTGA. V was trimmed by 7 bases and J by 9 bases, leaving 22 bases between them. This CDR3 is CASTITSTGSVEQFF. Written as DNA, the CDR3 is TGTGCCAGCACCATTACGTCCACAGGGAGTGTTGAGCAGTTCTTC.

The V call is TRBV19, the J call TRBJ2-1, with 11 bases fitting TRBD2. V was pared by 4 bases and J by 6 bases, with 5 bases of the junction left unmatched. CDR1 is LNHDA and CDR2 is SQIVND in the germline V gene (reference sequence). CDR3 size: 15 residues. The CDR3 DNA reads as TGTGCCAGTAGTAGGCTAGCGGGAGGCCCCAATGAGCAGTTCTTC. Its protein product is CASSRLAGGPNEQFF.

A few counts support this clone. V gene TRBV5-1 combines with J gene TRBJ1-4; tentative D call: TRBD1 (5 bases). Trimming took off 0 bases at V and 0 bases at J, with 12 bases between the two ends. Germline CDR1 SGHRS, CDR2 YFSETQ. The CDR3 covers 17 residues. The CDR3 nucleotides are TGCGCCAGCAGCTTGGAGCCTCAGGGAACAACTAATGAAAAACTGTTTTTT. Translating gives CASSLEPQGTTNEKLFF.

DNA of the CDR3: TGCGCCAGCAGCTTTGAACAGGGGATCCACGAGCAGTACTTC. It encodes CASSFEQGIHEQYF. The chain joins TRBV5-1 to TRBJ2-7; 7 bases map to TRBD1. Germline CDR1 is SGHRS and CDR2 is YFSETQ. The V segment lost 2 bases and the J segment 5 bases; nucleotides outside the gene matches: 7. The CDR3 loop spans 14 amino acids.